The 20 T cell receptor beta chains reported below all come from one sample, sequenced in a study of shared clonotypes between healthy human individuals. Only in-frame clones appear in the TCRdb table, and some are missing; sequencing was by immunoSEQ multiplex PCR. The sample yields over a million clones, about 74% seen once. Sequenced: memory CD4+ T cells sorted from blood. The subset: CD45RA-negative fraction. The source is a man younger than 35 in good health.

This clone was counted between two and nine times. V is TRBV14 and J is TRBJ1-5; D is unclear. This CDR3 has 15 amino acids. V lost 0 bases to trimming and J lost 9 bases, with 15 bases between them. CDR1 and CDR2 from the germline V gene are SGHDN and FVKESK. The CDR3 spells CASSQESGPSGPQHF. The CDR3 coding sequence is TGTGCCAGCAGCCAAGAATCCGGGCCATCGGGGCCCCAGCATTTT.

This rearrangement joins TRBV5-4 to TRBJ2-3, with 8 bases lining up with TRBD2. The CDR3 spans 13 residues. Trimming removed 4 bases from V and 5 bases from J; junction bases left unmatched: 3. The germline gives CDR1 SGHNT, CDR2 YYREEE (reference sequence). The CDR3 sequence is CASSGGGKDTQYF. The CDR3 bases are TGTGCCAGCAGCGGCGGGGGGAAAGATACGCAGTATTTT.

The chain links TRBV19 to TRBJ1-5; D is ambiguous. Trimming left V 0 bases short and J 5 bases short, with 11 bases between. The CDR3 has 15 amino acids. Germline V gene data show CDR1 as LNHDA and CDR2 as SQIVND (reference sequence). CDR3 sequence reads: CASSIDRRGDQPQHF. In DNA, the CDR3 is TGTGCCAGTAGTATAGATCGGCGCGGAGATCAGCCCCAGCATTTT.

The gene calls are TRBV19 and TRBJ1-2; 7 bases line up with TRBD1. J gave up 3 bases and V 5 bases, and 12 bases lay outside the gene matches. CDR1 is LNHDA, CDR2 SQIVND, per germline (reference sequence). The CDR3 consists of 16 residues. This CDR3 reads CASSLDRVGVYYGYTF. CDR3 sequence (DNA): TGTGCCAGTAGTCTCGACAGGGTTGGGGTTTACTATGGCTACACCTTC.

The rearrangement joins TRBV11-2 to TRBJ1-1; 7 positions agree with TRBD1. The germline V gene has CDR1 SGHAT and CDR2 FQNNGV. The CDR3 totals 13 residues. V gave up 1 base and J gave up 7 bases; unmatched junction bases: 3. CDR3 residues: CASSLGGQFEAFF. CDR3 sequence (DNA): TGTGCCAGCAGCTTAGGGGGACAGTTTGAAGCTTTCTTT.

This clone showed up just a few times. For the CDR3, the DNA is TGCGCCAGCAGCTTTTCAGGCGTCAGCTATGGCTACACCTTC. Amino acids: CASSFSGVSYGYTF. The V gene is TRBV5-1, the J gene TRBJ1-2, with D unresolved. The CDR3 covers 14 residues. Trimming took off 2 bases at V and 4 bases at J, with 12 bases between the two ends. Germline CDR1 SGHRS, CDR2 YFSETQ. The full variable domain, in which reference TRBV5-1 and TRBJ1-2 provide the parts outside the CDR3, is KAGVTQTPRYLIKTRGQQVTLSCSPISGHRSVSWYQQTPGQGLQFLFEYFSETQRNKGNFPGRFSGRQFSNSRSEMNVSTLELGDSALYLCASSFSGVSYGYTFGSGTRLTVV.

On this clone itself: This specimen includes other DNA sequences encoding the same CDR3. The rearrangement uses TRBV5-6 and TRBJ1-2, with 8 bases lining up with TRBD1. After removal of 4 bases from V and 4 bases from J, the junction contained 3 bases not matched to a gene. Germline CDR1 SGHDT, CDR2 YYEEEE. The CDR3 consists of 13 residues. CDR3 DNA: TGTGCCAGCAGCCTAGACAGGGGCTATGGCTACACCTTC. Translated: CASSLDRGYGYTF. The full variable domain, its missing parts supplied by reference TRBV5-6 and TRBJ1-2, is DAGVTQSPTHLIKTRGQQVTLRCSPKSGHDTVSWYQQALGQGPQFIFQYYEEEERQRGNFPDRFSGHQFPNYSSELNVNALLLGDSALYLCASSLDRGYGYTFGSGTRLTVV.

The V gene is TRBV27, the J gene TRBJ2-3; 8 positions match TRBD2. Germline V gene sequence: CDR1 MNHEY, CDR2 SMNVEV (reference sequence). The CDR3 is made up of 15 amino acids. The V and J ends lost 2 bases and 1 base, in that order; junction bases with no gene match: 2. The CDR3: CASSLISGGTDTQYF. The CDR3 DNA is TGTGCCAGCAGTTTAATTAGCGGGGGCACAGATACGCAGTATTTT.

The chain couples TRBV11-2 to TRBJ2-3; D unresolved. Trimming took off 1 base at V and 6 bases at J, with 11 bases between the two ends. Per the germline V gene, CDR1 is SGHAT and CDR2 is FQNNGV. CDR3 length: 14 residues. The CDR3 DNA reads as TGTGCCAGCAGCTTAGTCGCCTTAAGGGATACGCAGTATTTT. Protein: CASSLVALRDTQYF.

CDR3 in amino acids: CASSFTDYNEQFF. As DNA, the CDR3 is TGTGCCAGCAGTTTCACGGATTACAATGAGCAGTTCTTC. The V call is TRBV27, the J call TRBJ2-1; D not certain. The CDR3 loop spans 13 amino acids. V was pared by 3 bases and J by 4 bases, with 7 bases between. Germline values: CDR1 MNHEY, CDR2 SMNVEV (reference sequence).

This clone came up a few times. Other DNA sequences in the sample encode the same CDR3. CDR3 DNA sequence: TGTGCCAGCAGCTTAGACCAGGGTCAGCCCCAGCATTTT. It is translated as CASSLDQGQPQHF. The chain is built from TRBV7-2 and TRBJ1-5; the D gene is possibly TRBD1 (5 bases). This CDR3 contains 13 residues. Trimming stripped 1 base from V and 6 bases from J, with 7 bases between. Germline CDR1 and CDR2: SGHTA and FQGNSA.

The CDR3 loop reads CASSIRGTYTEAFF. The CDR3, as DNA: TGTGCCAGTAGTATCAGGGGGACGTACACTGAAGCTTTCTTT. The gene calls are TRBV19 and TRBJ1-1; 7 bases fit TRBD1. The CDR3 runs to 14 residues. Trimming removed 3 bases from V and 3 bases from J; junction bases left unmatched: 4. Germline CDR1 and CDR2: LNHDA and SQIVND (reference sequence).

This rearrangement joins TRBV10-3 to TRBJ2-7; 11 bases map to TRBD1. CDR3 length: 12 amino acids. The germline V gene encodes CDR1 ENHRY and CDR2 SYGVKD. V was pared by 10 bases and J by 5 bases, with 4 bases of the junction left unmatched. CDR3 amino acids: CATEDRGHEQYF. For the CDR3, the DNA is TGTGCCACCGAGGACAGGGGGCACGAGCAGTACTTC.

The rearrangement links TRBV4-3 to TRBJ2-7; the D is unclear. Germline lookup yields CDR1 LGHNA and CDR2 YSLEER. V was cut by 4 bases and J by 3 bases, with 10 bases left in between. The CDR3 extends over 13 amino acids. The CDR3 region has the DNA TGCGCCAGCAGCCGCCACCTCAGCTACGAGCAGTACTTC. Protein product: CASSRHLSYEQYF.

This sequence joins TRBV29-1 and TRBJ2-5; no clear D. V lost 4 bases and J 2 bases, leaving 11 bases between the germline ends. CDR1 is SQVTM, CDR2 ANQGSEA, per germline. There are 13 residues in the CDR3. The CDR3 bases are TGCAGCGTTGGACAAGTAATACAAGAGACCCAGTACTTC. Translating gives CSVGQVIQETQYF.

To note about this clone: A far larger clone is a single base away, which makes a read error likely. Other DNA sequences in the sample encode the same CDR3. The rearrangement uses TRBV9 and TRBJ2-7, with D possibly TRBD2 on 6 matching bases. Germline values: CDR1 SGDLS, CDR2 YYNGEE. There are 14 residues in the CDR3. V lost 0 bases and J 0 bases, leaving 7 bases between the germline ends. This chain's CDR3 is CASSVGGNSYEQYF. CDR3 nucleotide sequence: TGTGCCAGCAGCGTAGGCGGGAACTCCTACGAGCAGTACTTC.

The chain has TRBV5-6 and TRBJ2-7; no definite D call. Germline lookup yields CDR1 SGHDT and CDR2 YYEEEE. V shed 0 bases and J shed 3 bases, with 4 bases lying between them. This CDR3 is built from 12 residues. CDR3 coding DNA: TGTGCCAGCAGCTTGGCCATCTACGAGCAGTACTTC. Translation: CASSLAIYEQYF. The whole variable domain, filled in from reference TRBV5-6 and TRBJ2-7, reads DAGVTQSPTHLIKTRGQQVTLRCSPKSGHDTVSWYQQALGQGPQFIFQYYEEEERQRGNFPDRFSGHQFPNYSSELNVNALLLGDSALYLCASSLAIYEQYFGPGTRLTVT.

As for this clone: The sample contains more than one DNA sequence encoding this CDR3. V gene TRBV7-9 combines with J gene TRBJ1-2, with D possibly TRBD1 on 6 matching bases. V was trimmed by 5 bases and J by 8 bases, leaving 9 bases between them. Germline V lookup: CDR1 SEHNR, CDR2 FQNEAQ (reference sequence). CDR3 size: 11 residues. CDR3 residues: CASSLQGGYTF. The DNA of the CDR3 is TGTGCCAGCAGCCTTCAGGGGGGCTACACCTTC.

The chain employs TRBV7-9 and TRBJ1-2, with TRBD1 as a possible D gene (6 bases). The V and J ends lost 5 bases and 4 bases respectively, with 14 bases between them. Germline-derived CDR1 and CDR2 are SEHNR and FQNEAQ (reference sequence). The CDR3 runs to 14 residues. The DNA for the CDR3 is TGTGCCAGCAGCCGATCGGACAGAGTCTATGGCTACACCTTC. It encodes CASSRSDRVYGYTF.

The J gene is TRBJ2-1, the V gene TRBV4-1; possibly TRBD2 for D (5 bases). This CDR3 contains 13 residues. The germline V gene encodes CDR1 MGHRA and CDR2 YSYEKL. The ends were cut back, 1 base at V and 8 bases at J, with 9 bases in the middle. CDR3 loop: CASSQGTRDEQFF. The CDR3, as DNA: TGCGCCAGCAGCCAAGGCACTAGGGATGAGCAGTTCTTC.